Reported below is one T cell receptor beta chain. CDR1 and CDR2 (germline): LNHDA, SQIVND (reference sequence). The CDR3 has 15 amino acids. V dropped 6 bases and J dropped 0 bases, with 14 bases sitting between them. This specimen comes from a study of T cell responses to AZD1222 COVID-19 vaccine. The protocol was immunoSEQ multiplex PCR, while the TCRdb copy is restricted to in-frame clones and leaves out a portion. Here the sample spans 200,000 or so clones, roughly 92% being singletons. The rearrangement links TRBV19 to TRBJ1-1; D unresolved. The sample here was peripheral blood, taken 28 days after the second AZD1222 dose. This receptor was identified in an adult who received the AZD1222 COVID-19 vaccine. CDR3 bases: TGTGCCAGTAGCAGTGAACGGATTTTGAACACTGAAGCTTTCTTT. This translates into CASSSERILNTEAFF. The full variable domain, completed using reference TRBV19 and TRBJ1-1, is DGGITQSPKYLFRKEGQNVTLSCEQNLNHDAMYWYRQDPGQGLRLIYYSQIVNDFQKGDIAEGYSVSREKKESFPLTVTSAQKNPTAFYLCASSSERILNTEAFFGQGTRLTVV.